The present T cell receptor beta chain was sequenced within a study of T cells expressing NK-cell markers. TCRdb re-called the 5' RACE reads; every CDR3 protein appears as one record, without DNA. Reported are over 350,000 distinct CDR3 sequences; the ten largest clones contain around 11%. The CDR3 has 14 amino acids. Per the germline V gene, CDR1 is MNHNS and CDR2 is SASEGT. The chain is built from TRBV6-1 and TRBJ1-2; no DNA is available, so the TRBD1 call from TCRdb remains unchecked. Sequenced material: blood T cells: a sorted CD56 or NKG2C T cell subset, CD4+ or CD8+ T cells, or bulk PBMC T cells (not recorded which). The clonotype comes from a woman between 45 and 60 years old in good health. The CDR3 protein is CASSKQGRVDGYTF.